This entry lists 2 T cell receptor beta chains sequenced from one sample in a study of blood T cell repertoires in COVID-19. The protocol was immunoSEQ multiplex PCR, while the TCRdb copy is restricted to in-frame clones and leaves out a portion. The table lists 120,000 or so clones, about 86% of them singletons. The sequenced sample consisted of peripheral blood. The receptor source for this set is a man older than 75 with active or convalescent COVID-19.

This chain links TRBV7-2 with TRBJ2-5, with 7 bases aligning to TRBD2. J was trimmed by 5 bases and V by 5 bases; bases with no gene match: 11. Germline CDR1 reads SGHTA; CDR2 reads FQGNSA. The CDR3 length is 15 residues. The CDR3 nucleotides are TGTGCCAGCAGCCCCGGAAAGCGGGGACGGGAGACCCAGTACTTC. Encoded protein: CASSPGKRGRETQYF.

With regard to this clone: Other DNA sequences within the sample encode an identical CDR3. This rearrangement joins TRBV7-2 to TRBJ2-1, with no clear D. Germline V gives CDR1 SGHTA, CDR2 FQGNSA. The V end lost 7 bases, the J end lost 0 bases, and 7 bases lay between the germline ends. The length of the CDR3 is 13 residues. CDR3 protein: CASTLSSYNEQFF. CDR3 nucleotide sequence: TGTGCCAGCACCCTTAGCTCCTACAATGAGCAGTTCTTC.